These 25 T cell receptor beta chains originate from one sample sequenced in a study of blood T cells in healthy people across ages. A second PCR, run for about 7 to 11 cycles, used a sample-barcoded 5' primer plus a J-beta primer mix. TCRdb redid the calling of the 5' RACE reads with MiXCR, one entry per CDR3 protein. The table lists roughly 1.5 million distinct CDR3 sequences, 40% to 45% of them singletons. Sequenced input: blood. The receptors derive from a young woman in good health.

This rearrangement joins TRBV11-1 to TRBJ2-3; 13 bases agree with TRBD2. With 2 bases clipped from V and 3 bases from J, the junction kept 20 bases outside the gene matches. Germline V gene data show CDR1 as SGHAT and CDR2 as FQDESV (reference sequence). The CDR3 covers 22 residues. The CDR3 nucleotides are TGTGCCAGCAGCTTACGCGCTTCCGGGACTAGCGGGATTGTATGGGGAACAGATACGCAGTATTTT. It specifies CASSLRASGTSGIVWGTDTQYF.

This clonotype has only a few counts. This chain connects TRBV20-1 to TRBJ2-3; D perhaps matches TRBD2 (6 bases). V lost 6 bases to trimming and J lost 2 bases, with 24 bases between them. There are 17 residues in the CDR3. The germline CDR1 and CDR2 sequences are DFQATT and SNEGSKA (reference sequence). CDR3 sequence: CSASRPADSGPTDTQYF. The CDR3 coding sequence is TGCAGTGCGTCTAGACCCGCCGACAGCGGGCCCACAGATACGCAGTATTTT.

V is TRBV4-3 and J is TRBJ1-6, with D perhaps TRBD1 (6 bases). The CDR3 runs to 15 residues. Germline CDR1 and CDR2: LGHNA and YSLEER. The V end lost 1 base, the J end lost 6 bases, and 10 bases lay between the germline ends. This CDR3 is CASSQGSGVNSPLHF. CDR3 DNA: TGCGCCAGCAGCCAAGGCTCAGGGGTTAATTCACCCCTCCACTTT.

This clonotype was recorded only once. The chain is built from TRBV6-2 or TRBV6-3 and TRBJ1-5, with 7 bases identical to TRBD1. The CDR3 has 16 residues. CDR1 and CDR2 from the germline V gene are MNHEY and SVGEGT. V lost 2 bases, J lost 0 bases, and 4 bases stayed unmatched. CDR3 loop: CASSYVGTDSNQPQHF. The CDR3, as DNA: TGTGCCAGCAGTTACGTTGGGACAGATAGCAATCAGCCCCAGCATTTT.

This clonotype was recorded a few times. The chain links TRBV12-5 to TRBJ1-6; 8 nucleotides match TRBD1. Germline V gene sequence: CDR1 LGHNT, CDR2 FRNRAP. The CDR3 totals 21 residues. J was trimmed by 7 bases and V by 6 bases; bases with no gene match: 26. CDR3 protein: CASGPSQGALTVRTQNSPLHF. As DNA, the CDR3 is TGTGCTAGTGGACCGTCTCAGGGGGCATTGACCGTGAGAACACAAAATTCACCCCTCCACTTT.

Only a few counts were recorded for this clonotype. The chain employs TRBV4-3 and TRBJ1-1; D is unclear. The CDR3 totals 15 residues. CDR1 is LGHNA, CDR2 YSLEER, per germline. V shed 0 bases and J shed 2 bases, with 10 bases lying between them. CDR3 nucleotide sequence: TGCGCCAGCAGCCAAGATTGGACCGGTAACACTGAAGCTTTCTTT. Translating gives CASSQDWTGNTEAFF.

The table lists this clonotype with a few counts. The chain joins TRBV5-1 to TRBJ2-5; D possibly corresponds to TRBD2 (5 bases). Trimming stripped 5 bases from V and 2 bases from J, with 16 bases between. The CDR3 sequence is 15 residues long. Germline-derived CDR1 and CDR2 are SGHRS and YFSETQ. Written as DNA, the CDR3 is TGCGCCAGCAGAAGCGGACCACAGCAGCAAGAGACCCAGTACTTC. Its protein is CASRSGPQQQETQYF.

This chain joins TRBV6-5 and TRBJ2-4; tentative D call: TRBD2 (6 bases). The ends were cut back, 5 bases at V and 7 bases at J, with 9 bases in the middle. The CDR3 contains 12 residues. Germline assignment: CDR1 MNHEY and CDR2 SVGAGI. For the CDR3, the DNA is TGTGCCAGCAGTGCGGGGTGGAACATTCAGTACTTC. Translating gives CASSAGWNIQYF.

The table lists this clonotype with a few counts. V and J are TRBV7-2 and TRBJ1-4; D gene uncertain. V dropped 4 bases and J dropped 7 bases, with 25 bases sitting between them. Germline V gene lookup returns CDR1 SGHTA and CDR2 FQGNSA. The CDR3 covers 18 residues. The CDR3 DNA is TGTGCCAGCAGCTCCAGCGAATCCCGCTGGGCAGTGCGTGAAAAACTGTTTTTT. It yields the protein CASSSSESRWAVREKLFF.

The chain couples TRBV18 to TRBJ1-1; 8 bases fit TRBD1. The CDR3 has 16 amino acids. From germline, CDR1 is KGHSH and CDR2 LQKENI. V lost 6 bases to trimming and J lost 11 bases; unmatched junction nucleotides: 20. The chain's CDR3 is CASSPTNPRGRVHAFF. For the CDR3, the DNA is TGTGCCAGCTCCCCAACCAACCCCAGGGGGCGCGTTCATGCTTTCTTT.

The rearrangement joins TRBV11-2 to TRBJ1-1; the D gene is possibly TRBD1 (5 bases). The CDR3 length is 16 residues. The germline V gene has CDR1 SGHAT and CDR2 FQNNGV. The ends were cut back, 5 bases at V and 2 bases at J, with 18 bases in the middle. CDR3 DNA: TGTGCCAGCAGCCGCTCTACAGGATTGGTTAACACTGAAGCTTTCTTT. It translates to CASSRSTGLVNTEAFF.

This clonotype was found once. The CDR3 loop is CSARELAGRPRTYNEQFF. The CDR3 DNA follows: TGCAGTGCTAGAGAGCTAGCGGGGCGACCCCGTACCTACAATGAGCAGTTCTTC. This chain joins TRBV20-1 and TRBJ2-1, with 9 bases identical to TRBD2. CDR3 length: 18 amino acids. Germline V gives CDR1 DFQATT, CDR2 SNEGSKA (reference sequence). With V trimmed by 0 bases and J by 2 bases, 11 bases remained unmatched.

About this clonotype: At one end the junction does not follow the germline gene, possibly because of a read error. CDR3 sequence reads: CAGSQVTGYRNTDTQYF. As DNA, the CDR3 is TGCGCCGGCAGCCAAGTCACAGGGTACCGCAACACAGATACGCAGTATTTT. This chain connects TRBV4-1 to TRBJ2-3; TRBD1 is a possible D gene (6 bases). Germline CDR1 MGHRA, CDR2 YSYEKL. This CDR3 comprises 17 residues.

Worth noting for this clonotype: The junction shows a germline mismatch at one end, possibly a read error. The V gene is TRBV20-1, the J gene TRBJ2-6; D call uncertain. The CDR3 extends over 18 amino acids. Germline V gene sequence: CDR1 DFQATT, CDR2 SNEGSKA (reference sequence). DNA for the CDR3: TGCAGCGCTAGAGATCAAACCCATCTAAGCTCTGGGGCCAACGTCCTGACTTTC. Its translation: CSARDQTHLSSGANVLTF.

For the CDR3, the DNA is TGCAGTGCTAGGGGGGACAGGACCTCCTACGAGCAGTACTTC. It is translated as CSARGDRTSYEQYF. The rearrangement uses TRBV20-1 and TRBJ2-7; TRBD1 agrees at 8 bases. Germline assignment: CDR1 DFQATT and CDR2 SNEGSKA (reference sequence). This CDR3 is 14 amino acids long. J lost 0 bases, V lost 3 bases, and 4 bases had no gene match.

The chain employs TRBV7-9 and TRBJ2-4, with a tentative D call TRBD1 (5 bases). Trimming removed 5 bases from V and 16 bases from J, with 18 bases in between. CDR3 length: 12 residues. Germline CDR1 SEHNR, CDR2 FQNEAQ (reference sequence). This CDR3 reads CASSADRHEHYF. In nucleotides, the CDR3 is TGTGCCAGCAGCGCCGACAGACACGAGCATTACTTC.

In this sample, this clonotype turned up a few times. The genes are TRBV12-3 or TRBV12-4 and TRBJ2-4; D might be TRBD1 (6 bases). The tail of the sequence fits TRBJ2-7 better, so the J call may be wrong. The CDR3 runs 15 residues. The CDR3 region is CASSLEQGLVNEQYF. CDR3 coding DNA: TGTGCCAGCAGTTTAGAACAGGGATTGGTCAACGAGCAGTACTTC.

The chain uses TRBV6-2 or TRBV6-3 and TRBJ2-1; 10 bases are a match to TRBD2. Trimming removed 6 bases from V and 14 bases from J; junction bases left unmatched: 7. Per the germline V gene, CDR1 is MNHEY and CDR2 is SVGEGT. The CDR3 contains 12 residues. In DNA, the CDR3 is TGTGCCAGCAGCCGACTAGCGGGTGGGGAGTTCTTC. Its protein is CASSRLAGGEFF.

For the CDR3, the DNA is TGTGCCATCAGTGAAAACAGGGGAAATGAGCAGTTCTTC. Amino acid sequence: CAISENRGNEQFF. V gene TRBV10-3 combines with J gene TRBJ2-1; 7 bases line up with TRBD1. V gave up 3 bases and J gave up 7 bases; unmatched junction bases: 3. The CDR3 runs to 13 residues. The V gene's germline CDR1 is ENHRY and CDR2 SYGVKD.

This clonotype was observed at least ten times. The CDR3 spells CASSRRDRGFYGYTF. The CDR3 region has the DNA TGTGCCAGCAGCCGCCGGGACAGGGGATTCTATGGCTACACCTTC. This chain connects TRBV5-6 to TRBJ1-2; TRBD1 matches 10 bases. From germline, CDR1 is SGHDT and CDR2 YYEEEE. J gave up 4 bases and V 4 bases, and 7 bases lay outside the gene matches. The CDR3 loop spans 15 amino acids.

The V and J genes are TRBV6-2 or TRBV6-3 and TRBJ1-2; D uncertain. CDR3 size: 16 residues. With 0 bases removed from V and 0 bases from J, the gap between germline ends came to 11 bases. Germline loops: CDR1 MNHEY, CDR2 SVGEGT. CDR3 nucleotide sequence: TGTGCCAGCAGTTACTCGAGGGCCAGCGCTAACTATGGCTACACCTTC. This codes for CASSYSRASANYGYTF.

The rearrangement links TRBV20-1 to TRBJ2-1; D unclear. V was pared by 5 bases and J by 0 bases, with 14 bases between. The CDR3 loop spans 15 amino acids. The germline V gene encodes CDR1 DFQATT and CDR2 SNEGSKA (reference sequence). The CDR3: CSAYPRLSSYNEQFF. The DNA for the CDR3 is TGCAGTGCTTACCCTCGGCTCAGCTCCTACAATGAGCAGTTCTTC.

The chain is built from TRBV20-1 and TRBJ2-2; 14 nucleotides match TRBD2. After removal of 5 bases from V and 7 bases from J, the junction contained 9 bases not matched to a gene. Germline CDR1 reads DFQATT; CDR2 reads SNEGSKA (reference sequence). There are 16 residues in the CDR3. In DNA form, the CDR3 reads TGCAGTGCTGGGACTAGCGGGAGTCACAAGGACGGGGAGCTGTTTTTT. Translation gives CSAGTSGSHKDGELFF.

J is TRBJ1-1 and V is TRBV29-1; D gene ambiguous. The CDR3 has 13 residues. CDR1 and CDR2 from the germline V gene are SQVTM and ANQGSEA. The V gene lost 4 bases and the J gene lost 1 base, with 10 bases spanning the gap. The CDR3 is CSVARAQNTEAFF. As DNA, the CDR3 is TGCAGCGTTGCCCGGGCCCAGAACACTGAAGCTTTCTTT.

This clonotype showed up just a few times. The chain carries TRBV7-2 and TRBJ2-4; D gene uncertain. Germline V gives CDR1 SGHTA, CDR2 FQGNSA. V dropped 1 base and J dropped 0 bases, with 13 bases sitting between them. This CDR3 is built from 17 residues. The CDR3 loop reads CASSLVARTLAKNIQYF. DNA of the CDR3: TGTGCCAGCAGCTTAGTAGCCAGGACGTTAGCCAAAAACATTCAGTACTTC.